This is a list of T cell receptor beta chains from one sample in a study of a mutant IDH1 vaccine in newly diagnosed glioma. Which antigens these TCRs recognize remains unknown. Assay: immunoSEQ multiplex PCR; the TCRdb copy retains only in-frame clones and omits some. The sample has 40,000 to 65,000 clones, 78% seen once. This sample comprised PBMCs, obtained from a glioma patient whose treatment included an IDH1 peptide vaccine. Source of these receptors: a middle-aged woman with glioma. The CDR3 runs from the conserved cysteine through the conserved F or W. A D gene is named only where the DNA matches it firmly. Size is stated for part of the rows, as once, few or many counts, or as a class when the clone is expanded.

TRBV10-1	-	-	TRBJ2-3	TGCGCCAGCAGTGAGAGGTTTGGGGGGGCCACAGATACGCAGTATTTT	CASSERFGGATDTQYF
TRBV15	-	TRBD1	TRBJ1-2	TGTGCCACCAGCAGAGATCTGGGACAGAACTATGGCTACACCTTC	CATSRDLGQNYGYTF
TRBV9	-	-	TRBJ2-2	TGTGCCAGCAGCGTAGCAGCAGGGGAGCTGTTTTTT	CASSVAAGELFF
TRBV9	-	-	TRBJ2-1	TGTGCCAGCAGCGTCCCCCAGGGGGGGCACAATGAGCAGTTCTTC	CASSVPQGGHNEQFF
TRBV10-3	-	-	TRBJ1-6	TGTGCCATCAGTGAGTCGGGCAGGTCATTTAGCTCCTATAATTCACCCCTCCACTTT	CAISESGRSFSSYNSPLHF
TRBV4-1	-	-	TRBJ1-6	TGCGCCAGCAGCCGCAAGGGAGGGAATTCACCCCTCCACTTT	CASSRKGGNSPLHF
TRBV6-6	-	-	TRBJ1-5	TGTGCCAGCAGTCACAGTGGTAGCAATCAGCCCCAGCATTTT	CASSHSGSNQPQHF
TRBV19	-	TRBD1	TRBJ1-2	TGTGCCAGTAGTGTCCGCACAGGGGCAGGCGGCTACACCTTC	CASSVRTGAGGYTF
TRBV7-2	few	-	TRBJ2-1	TGTGCCAGCAGCTTTTGGGGCGGGCATGAGCAGTTCTTC	CASSFWGGHEQFF
TRBV21-1	-	-	TRBJ1-1	TGTGCCAGCAGCAAAGAGGCGGGGTTTTACTCCGAAGCTTTCTTT	CASSKEAGFYSEAFF
TRBV11-2	-	-	TRBJ2-7	TGTGCCAGCAGCTCCCTGACCTCCAGCGAGCAGTACTTC	CASSSLTSSEQYF
TRBV14	-	-	TRBJ2-3	TGTGCCAGCAGCCAAGATTTTAGGGCAGATACGCAGTATTTT	CASSQDFRADTQYF
TRBV6-5	-	TRBD1	TRBJ1-5	TGTGCCAGCAACAGGGGAAGGAATCAGCCCCAGCATTTT	CASNRGRNQPQHF
TRBV6-6	-	TRBD1	TRBJ1-2	TGTGCCAGCAGCCCCAGGGGGCTCGAGGGCTACACCTTC	CASSPRGLEGYTF
TRBV9	-	TRBD2	TRBJ2-3	TGTGCCAGCAGCGGGGGGACTAGCGGGCTCACAGATACGCAGTATTTT	CASSGGTSGLTDTQYF
TRBV5-6	-	-	TRBJ2-5	TGTGCCAGCAGGTCACTAGGGGGAGAGACCCAGTACTTC	CASRSLGGETQYF
TRBV2	-	-	TRBJ2-3	TGTGCCAGCATGGGGGGCACAGATACGCAGTATTTT	CASMGGTDTQYF
TRBV2	-	-	TRBJ1-4	TGTGCCAGCAGTGACCAGCCTTTGCGAACTAATGAAAAACTGTTTTTT	CASSDQPLRTNEKLFF
TRBV7-8	once	-	TRBJ2-2	TGTGCCAGCAGCTTTGTTCCCGGGGAGCTGTTTTTT	CASSFVPGELFF
TRBV2	-	-	TRBJ1-5	TGTGCCAGCAATTCGGAGGGCAATCAGCCCCAGCATTTT	CASNSEGNQPQHF
TRBV18	-	-	TRBJ2-2	TGTGCCAGCTCACCACCGAGGGGGACAACGAACACCGGGGAGCTGTTTTTT	CASSPPRGTTNTGELFF
TRBV7-2	-	TRBD1	TRBJ1-3	TGTGCCAGCAGCCGAACAGGGGCCGGAAACACCATATATTTT	CASSRTGAGNTIYF
TRBV7-9	-	-	TRBJ1-5	TGTGCCAGCAGCTCGCAAGGGGACAATCAGCCCCAGCATTTT	CASSSQGDNQPQHF
TRBV30	-	-	TRBJ2-1	TGTGCCTGGATTGACTCCCACAATGAGCAGTTCTTC	CAWIDSHNEQFF
TRBV5-1	-	TRBD1	TRBJ1-1	TGCGCCAGCAGTCTCACCGGGACAGGTAACACTGAAGCTTTCTTT	CASSLTGTGNTEAFF
TRBV6-5	-	TRBD2	TRBJ2-1	TGTGCCAGCAGTTCCACAGCGGGGGTCTACAATGAGCAGTTCTTC	CASSSTAGVYNEQFF
TRBV19	-	-	TRBJ2-1	TGTGCCAGTAGTATGATTCAGGATTACAATGAGCAGTTCTTC	CASSMIQDYNEQFF
TRBV13	-	TRBD2	TRBJ2-7	TGTGCCAGCAGTAGGACTAGCGGGTCCTACGAGCAGTACTTC	CASSRTSGSYEQYF
TRBV4-1	few	-	TRBJ2-7	TGCGCCAGCAGCCAAGAAAAAGGTTTTTCGGACTCCTCCTACGAGCAGTACTTC	CASSQEKGFSDSSYEQYF
TRBV19	few	TRBD2	TRBJ2-2	TGTGCCAGTAGTATTGGCGGGGGGGTTTTTACCGGGGAGCTGTTTTTT	CASSIGGGVFTGELFF
TRBV29-1	once	TRBD1	TRBJ1-2	TGCAGCGCCACGGCGCAGGGGGTCGCAAGTGGCTACACCTTC	CSATAQGVASGYTF
TRBV7-9	-	-	TRBJ2-5	TGTGCCAGCAGCTTAGAGGGCTGGTACCAAGAGACCCAGTACTTC	CASSLEGWYQETQYF
TRBV6-1	-	TRBD1	TRBJ1-3	TGTGCCAGCAGTGAGACAGGGGGAAACACCATATATTTT	CASSETGGNTIYF
TRBV2	-	-	TRBJ2-2	TGTGCCAGCAGTGAGGAAGGACTGAACACCGGGGAGCTGTTTTTT	CASSEEGLNTGELFF
TRBV15	-	-	TRBJ1-2	TGTGCCACCAGCAGAGACCCCCGGGACATTGTTGGCTACACCTTC	CATSRDPRDIVGYTF
TRBV30	-	TRBD2	TRBJ2-5	TGTGCCTGGAGTGACGTGGGGGGGGAGACCCAGTACTTC	CAWSDVGGETQYF
TRBV5-1	-	TRBD2	TRBJ2-7	TGCGCCAGCGCGGGAGGGATCAACGAGCAGTACTTC	CASAGGINEQYF
TRBV27	-	TRBD1	TRBJ2-3	TGTGCCAGCAGTTACCGGGACAGGGAAGATACGCAGTATTTT	CASSYRDREDTQYF
TRBV7-2	-	TRBD1	TRBJ2-7	TGTGCCAGCAGCTTAAGCCAGGGGGACTACGAGCAGTACTTC	CASSLSQGDYEQYF
TRBV9	-	-	TRBJ2-5	TGTGCCAGCAGCGTAGGGCGGGTACAAGAGACCCAGTACTTC	CASSVGRVQETQYF
TRBV19	-	-	TRBJ1-5	TGTGCCAGTAGGGTCAAGAGAAGCAATCAGCCCCAGCATTTT	CASRVKRSNQPQHF
TRBV4-1	-	-	TRBJ2-1	TGCGCCAGCAGCCCATACAGGGTCCCCAACAATGAGCAGTTCTTC	CASSPYRVPNNEQFF
TRBV25-1	-	-	TRBJ1-1	TGTGCCAGCAGTGATGGGGGGGCGAGTCTAGAAGCTTTCTTT	CASSDGGASLEAFF
TRBV5-6	-	TRBD2	TRBJ2-1	TGTGCCAGCACCATTGCCGGGACTAGCGGGGGGGGATACAATGAGCAGTTCTTC	CASTIAGTSGGGYNEQFF
TRBV15	-	TRBD1	TRBJ1-3	TGTGCCACCAGCATCCCGACAGGGGGGCGAAACACCATATATTTT	CATSIPTGGRNTIYF
TRBV6-6	-	-	TRBJ2-3	TGTGCCAGCAGTTATCTCAGGGTTCTGGACACAGATACGCAGTATTTT	CASSYLRVLDTDTQYF
TRBV19	-	-	TRBJ2-4	TGTGCCAGTAGTACCCTAAAGGGGGACATTCAGTACTTC	CASSTLKGDIQYF
TRBV20-1	-	TRBD1	TRBJ1-2	TGCAGTGCTCGGACAGGGGATGGCTACACCTTC	CSARTGDGYTF
TRBV29-1	-	-	TRBJ2-7	TGCAGCGTAATATCCGACACCTACGAGCAGTACTTC	CSVISDTYEQYF
TRBV30	few	-	TRBJ1-5	TGTGCCTGGAGAGGCTCTGGCCAGCCCCAGCATTTT	CAWRGSGQPQHF
TRBV5-1	-	-	TRBJ1-2	TGCGCCAGCAGCTTGGCCGGTCCGCCTCCCTATGGCTACACCTTC	CASSLAGPPPYGYTF